This TCR beta chain was sequenced for a study of cytomegalovirus exposure and HLA in healthy donors. This clone was detected only a few times. Germline V CDR1 and CDR2: SEHNR, FQNEAQ (reference sequence). The junction had 5 bases not matched to a gene; V was cut back by 1 base and J by 5 bases. There are 16 residues in the CDR3. With 60 Vbeta and 13 Jbeta primers, the PCR was carried out. Sequencing was performed with immunoSEQ multiplex PCR; in TCRdb, only in-frame clones are kept and a portion is missing. Of 150,000 to 200,000 clones listed, around 62% are singletons. The clonotype originates from a man aged 40-50 years in good health and CMV-seronegative. The sequencing input was PBMCs. The chain links TRBV7-9 to TRBJ2-5; 12 bases line up with TRBD2. CDR3 region: CASSLGLAGGPETQYF. The CDR3 DNA follows: TGTGCCAGCAGCTTAGGCCTAGCGGGGGGGCCGGAGACCCAGTACTTC. The whole variable domain, filled in from reference TRBV7-9 and TRBJ2-5, reads DTGVSQNPRHKITKRGQNVTFRCDPISEHNRLYWYRQTLGQGPEFLTYFQNEAQLEKSRLLSDRFSAERPKGSFSTLEIQRTEQGDSAMYLCASSLGLAGGPETQYFGPGTRLLVL.